The 9 T cell receptor beta chains presented below share a single source sample, sequenced in a study of neoadjuvant anti-PD-1 for oral cavity cancer. TCRdb keeps only in-frame clones here, not all; method: immunoSEQ multiplex PCR. The profile covers tens of thousands of clones, with 83% appearing a single time and about 3.4% taken by the ten largest. The sequenced sample was PBMCs, obtained before nivolumab (anti-PD-1) treatment. These receptors were taken from a person between 40 and 80 years old with oral cavity squamous cell carcinoma.

A single count supports this clone. The chain recombines TRBV5-1 with TRBJ1-1, with a weak D call TRBD1 (6 bases). In germline, CDR1 is SGHRS, CDR2 YFSETQ. The CDR3 has 14 amino acids. Trimming pared 1 base from V and 1 base from J, leaving 8 bases between. The CDR3 protein is CASSLSGANTEAFF. CDR3 DNA sequence: TGCGCCAGCAGCTTGTCAGGGGCGAACACTGAAGCTTTCTTT.

J is TRBJ1-1 and V is TRBV4-1; D call uncertain. V lost 1 base, J lost 11 bases, and 26 bases lay in between. In germline, CDR1 is MGHRA, CDR2 YSYEKL. This CDR3 is 17 amino acids long. Here the CDR3 reads CASSQVTGIRKTPWAFF. CDR3 in DNA: TGCGCCAGCAGCCAAGTAACGGGGATCAGGAAAACGCCGTGGGCTTTCTTT.

This clone was recorded once. V is TRBV12-5 and J is TRBJ2-3; 7 bases align to TRBD1. This CDR3 contains 18 residues. Per germline, CDR1 LGHNT and CDR2 FRNRAP. The J segment lost 0 bases and the V segment lost 1 base, leaving 10 bases of the junction unmatched. This chain's CDR3 is CASGLGRRQGASTDTQYF. The CDR3 DNA follows: TGTGCTAGTGGTTTGGGGCGCCGACAGGGAGCTAGCACAGATACGCAGTATTTT. The full variable domain, its missing parts supplied by reference TRBV12-5 and TRBJ2-3, is DARVTQTPRHKVTEMGQEVTMRCQPILGHNTVFWYRQTMMQGLELLAYFRNRAPLDDSGMPKDRFSAEMPDATLATLKIQPSEPRDSAVYFCASGLGRRQGASTDTQYFGPGTRLTVL.

The chain carries TRBV6-5 and TRBJ2-7, with 11 positions matching TRBD2. This CDR3 is 15 amino acids long. V lost 2 bases and J lost 6; bases outside the gene matches: 6. Germline CDR1 is MNHEY and CDR2 is SVGAGI. CDR3 DNA sequence: TGTGCCAGCAGTTACACCTTACTAGCGGGAGCCGAGCAGTACTTC. Translation gives CASSYTLLAGAEQYF.

The genes are TRBV11-2 and TRBJ2-1, with 8 bases matching TRBD2. Germline values: CDR1 SGHAT, CDR2 FQNNGV. The V and J ends lost 0 bases and 6 bases, in that order; junction bases with no gene match: 4. The CDR3 is 15 amino acids. The CDR3 bases are TGTGCCAGCAGCTTAGAAATCAGCGGGAGCAATGAGCAGTTCTTC. Translated, it gives CASSLEISGSNEQFF.

The chain has TRBV5-5 and TRBJ1-5, with D possibly matching TRBD1 (6 bases). Per germline, CDR1 SGHKS and CDR2 YYEKEE (reference sequence). The CDR3 totals 13 residues. V was clipped by 6 bases and J by 7 bases, with 14 bases between them. Here the CDR3 reads CASNKGGGQPQHF. CDR3 DNA: TGTGCCAGCAACAAGGGGGGGGGCCAGCCCCAGCATTTT.

This sequence joins TRBV13 and TRBJ1-1; the D is unclear. Germline CDR1 is PRHDT and CDR2 is FYEKMQ (reference sequence). This CDR3 is built from 17 residues. Trimming left V 3 bases short and J 1 base short, with 18 bases between. CDR3 residues: CASSFMGWPGRNTEAFF. The CDR3 coding sequence is TGTGCCAGCAGCTTCATGGGGTGGCCAGGCCGGAACACTGAAGCTTTCTTT.

The chain links TRBV10-3 to TRBJ2-1, with D possibly TRBD1 on 5 matching bases. CDR1 is ENHRY and CDR2 is SYGVKD in the germline V gene. Trimming removed 2 bases at V and 8 bases at J, with 13 bases between. The CDR3 is made up of 14 amino acids. CDR3 protein: CAISEKKGVDEQFF. The CDR3 DNA reads as TGTGCCATCAGTGAGAAAAAAGGGGTCGATGAGCAGTTCTTC.

This rearrangement joins TRBV15 to TRBJ2-7, with 10 bases identical to TRBD2. This CDR3 region has 15 residues. Germline-derived CDR1 and CDR2 are LNHNV and YYDKDF (reference sequence). The ends lost 0 bases at V and 5 bases at J; junction bases unmatched: 4. The CDR3 sequence: CATSRDPSGSNEQYF. CDR3 DNA sequence: TGTGCCACCAGCAGAGATCCTAGCGGGAGTAACGAGCAGTACTTC.